The 13 T cell receptor beta chains listed next were all sequenced from one sample in a study of T cell responses to AZD1222 COVID-19 vaccine. The method was immunoSEQ multiplex PCR; TCRdb's version includes in-frame clones alone and lacks a portion of them. Of approximately 150,000 clones listed, 85% to 90% are singletons. The material was peripheral blood, obtained 28 days after the second dose of the MenACWY control vaccine. Every receptor here comes from an adult who received the MenACWY meningococcal vaccine as a control.

The chain employs TRBV5-4 and TRBJ2-7; D is unclear. This CDR3 is 16 amino acids long. Germline lookup yields CDR1 SGHNT and CDR2 YYREEE (reference sequence). V lost 4 bases and J 0 bases, leaving 17 bases between the germline ends. The CDR3, as DNA: TGTGCCAGCAGCACCTCCTTACACACCCTCTCCTACGAGCAGTACTTC. This sequence encodes CASSTSLHTLSYEQYF.

This chain links TRBV10-3 with TRBJ2-1; 13 bases map to TRBD2. This CDR3 contains 15 residues. The germline gives CDR1 ENHRY, CDR2 SYGVKD. V was pared by 4 bases and J by 9 bases, with 6 bases of the junction left unmatched. The CDR3 DNA is TGTGCCATCAGTGGGACTAGCGGGAGCGGTGGTGAGCAGTTCTTC. Protein product: CAISGTSGSGGEQFF.

The chain couples TRBV7-2 to TRBJ1-3; a possible D gene is TRBD1 (5 bases). The V gene lost 4 bases and the J gene lost 0 bases, with 16 bases spanning the gap. The CDR3 is made up of 17 amino acids. Per germline, CDR1 SGHTA and CDR2 FQGNSA. CDR3 DNA sequence: TGTGCCAGCAGCTCCTCGGTGGGGCGGACCTCTGGAAACACCATATATTTT. Translation: CASSSSVGRTSGNTIYF.

This rearrangement joins TRBV5-5 to TRBJ1-3; no reliable D call. Deletions cut 4 bases from V and 0 bases from J, with 11 bases between. CDR1 and CDR2 from the germline V gene are SGHKS and YYEKEE (reference sequence). The CDR3 consists of 15 residues. CDR3 in DNA: TGTGCCAGCAGCCCCGCGAGAGCCTCTGGAAACACCATATATTTT. This gives the protein CASSPARASGNTIYF.

The rearrangement links TRBV7-2 to TRBJ2-1, with 7 bases identical to TRBD2. Germline V gene lookup returns CDR1 SGHTA and CDR2 FQGNSA. V shed 5 bases and J 9 bases; nucleotides not matched to a gene: 7. This CDR3 region has 13 residues. In DNA, the CDR3 is TGTGCCAGCAGCAAGGGGAGGGCCGGTGAGCAGTTCTTC. This codes for CASSKGRAGEQFF.

Only one count was recorded for this clone. The rearrangement joins TRBV11-2 to TRBJ1-2; TRBD1 matches 7 bases. This CDR3 is 14 amino acids long. Germline CDR1 and CDR2: SGHAT and FQNNGV. V gave up 4 bases and J gave up 4 bases; unmatched junction bases: 6. The CDR3 loop is CASSYTGEGYGYTF. The CDR3 nucleotides are TGTGCCAGCAGCTATACAGGGGAGGGCTATGGCTACACCTTC.

This clone was picked up one time. The gene calls are TRBV27 and TRBJ2-1; D assignment may be TRBD1 or TRBD2 (6 bases each). Germline loops: CDR1 MNHEY, CDR2 SMNVEV (reference sequence). V lost 7 bases to trimming and J lost 0 bases, with 16 bases between them. This CDR3 is built from 16 residues. CDR3 sequence reads: CASKGGLESSYNEQFF. The CDR3 DNA reads TGTGCCAGCAAAGGGGGGCTAGAGAGCTCCTACAATGAGCAGTTCTTC.

The V and J genes are TRBV27 and TRBJ1-2, with 9 bases identical to TRBD1. Germline loops: CDR1 MNHEY, CDR2 SMNVEV (reference sequence). The CDR3 has 14 amino acids. Trimming removed 5 bases from V and 8 bases from J; junction bases left unmatched: 9. The CDR3 loop reads CASSPRWDREGYTF. For the CDR3, the DNA is TGTGCCAGCAGTCCACGGTGGGACAGGGAAGGCTACACCTTC.

The chain is built from TRBV5-1 and TRBJ2-4; TRBD2 matches at 8 bases. The CDR3 length is 16 residues. CDR1 and CDR2 (germline): SGHRS, YFSETQ. Unmatched junction bases numbered 8, after V lost 0 bases and J lost 6 bases. The CDR3 DNA follows: TGCGCCAGCAGCTTGGCCAAGCGGGAGCTCGGAAACATTCAGTACTTC. Its protein product is CASSLAKRELGNIQYF.

The chain links TRBV6-5 to TRBJ1-1; no firm D call. This CDR3 has 13 amino acids. Trimming shortened V by 2 bases and J by 2 bases, and 6 bases separated the two germline ends. Germline CDR1 MNHEY, CDR2 SVGAGI. CDR3 region: CASSYGSNTEAFF. In DNA, the CDR3 is TGTGCCAGCAGTTACGGCTCAAACACTGAAGCTTTCTTT.

This chain links TRBV7-8 with TRBJ2-3; TRBD2 matches 8 bases. The trim removed 3 bases at V and 5 bases at J, leaving 13 bases unmatched. CDR3 size: 17 residues. Germline V CDR1 and CDR2: SGHVS, FQNEAQ. The CDR3 DNA reads as TGTGCCAGCAGCTTCCGGGGGGGCGGACTAGCAAGAGATACGCAGTATTTT. Translating gives CASSFRGGGLARDTQYF.

The chain employs TRBV5-5 and TRBJ1-5, with a weak D call TRBD1 (5 bases). The V end was cut by 0 bases, the J end by 6 bases, with 19 bases between. Germline CDR1 and CDR2: SGHKS and YYEKEE (reference sequence). The CDR3 totals 17 residues. This CDR3 is CASSLAANRGSGQPQHF. The CDR3 DNA is TGTGCCAGCAGCTTGGCCGCGAATAGGGGATCCGGTCAGCCCCAGCATTTT.

Of note for this clone: At one end the junction does not follow the germline gene, possibly because of a read error. This rearrangement joins TRBV2 to TRBJ1-2; D gene unclear. Germline CDR1 and CDR2: SNHLY and FYNNEI. The CDR3 has 14 residues. The CDR3 DNA reads TGTGCCAGCATTGAAGTGGCCAGAAACTATGGCTACACCTTC. Its protein is CASIEVARNYGYTF.